This T cell receptor (beta chain) appears in the sequencing data of a study of shared clonotypes between healthy human individuals. Regarding the study as a whole: Researchers found naive subsets generally carried larger estimated richness than memory subsets. Rarefaction indicated that sorted-subset sequencing remained incomplete although depth was large. Among several donors, about 5% of naive CD4 clonotypes were found in common. Non-shared clonotypes had lower generation probabilities than clonotypes shared by all four sorted-subset donors.

Worth noting for this clone: The antigen is undetermined.

V gave up 1 base and J gave up 4 bases, with 10 bases separating them. The CDR3 runs 15 residues. CDR1 is LGHNA, CDR2 YSLEER, per germline. Only CD45RO-negative cells positively selected for CCR7 counted as naive CD8 cells, so terminally differentiated effector memory CD45RA+ cells were excluded. The method was immunoSEQ multiplex PCR; TCRdb's version includes in-frame clones alone and lacks a portion of them. The table records around 2.1 million clones, just over 90% of them present only once. The TCR comes from a young man in good health. Some clones in this sample may be carry-over from other donors' samples. The chain combines TRBV4-3 with TRBJ2-2; a possible D gene is TRBD2 (6 bases). Sequenced sample: naive CD8+ T cells from PBMCs. The CDR3 protein is CASSQAGAGTGELFF. CDR3 DNA sequence: TGCGCCAGCAGCCAAGCGGGAGCGGGCACCGGGGAGCTGTTTTTT.